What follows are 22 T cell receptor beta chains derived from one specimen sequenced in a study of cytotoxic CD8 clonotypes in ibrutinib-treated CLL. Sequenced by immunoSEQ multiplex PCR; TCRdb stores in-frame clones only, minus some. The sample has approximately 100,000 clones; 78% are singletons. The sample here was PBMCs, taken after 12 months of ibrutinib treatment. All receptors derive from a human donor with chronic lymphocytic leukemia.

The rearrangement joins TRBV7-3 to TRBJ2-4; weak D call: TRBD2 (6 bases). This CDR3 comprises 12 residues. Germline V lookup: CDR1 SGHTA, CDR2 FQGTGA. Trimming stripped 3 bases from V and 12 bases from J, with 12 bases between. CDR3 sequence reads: CASSFEGGTQYF. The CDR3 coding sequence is TGTGCCAGCAGCTTCGAGGGCGGGACTCAGTACTTC. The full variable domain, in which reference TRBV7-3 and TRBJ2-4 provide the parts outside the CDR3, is GAGVSQTPSNKVTEKGKYVELRCDPISGHTALYWYRQSLGQGPEFLIYFQGTGAADDSGLPNDRFFAVRPEGSVSTLKIQRTERGDSAVYLCASSFEGGTQYFGAGTRLSVL.

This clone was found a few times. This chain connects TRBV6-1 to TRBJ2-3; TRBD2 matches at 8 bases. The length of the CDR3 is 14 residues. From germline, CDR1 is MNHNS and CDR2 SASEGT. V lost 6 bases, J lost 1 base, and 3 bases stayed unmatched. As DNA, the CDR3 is TGTGCCAGCAGCCCAGCGGGGGGCACAGATACGCAGTATTTT. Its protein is CASSPAGGTDTQYF.

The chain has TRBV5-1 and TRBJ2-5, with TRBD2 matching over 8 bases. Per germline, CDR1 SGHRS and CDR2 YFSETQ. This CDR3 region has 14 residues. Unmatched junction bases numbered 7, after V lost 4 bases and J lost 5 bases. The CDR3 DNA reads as TGCGCCAGCAGCGCCGGGACTAGTTCGGAGACCCAGTACTTC. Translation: CASSAGTSSETQYF.

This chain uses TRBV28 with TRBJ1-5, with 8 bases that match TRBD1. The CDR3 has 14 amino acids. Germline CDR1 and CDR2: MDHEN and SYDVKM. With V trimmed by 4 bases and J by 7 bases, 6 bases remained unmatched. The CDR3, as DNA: TGTGCCAGCAGTTCCGGACAGGGTCGACAGCCCCAGCATTTT. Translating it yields CASSSGQGRQPQHF.

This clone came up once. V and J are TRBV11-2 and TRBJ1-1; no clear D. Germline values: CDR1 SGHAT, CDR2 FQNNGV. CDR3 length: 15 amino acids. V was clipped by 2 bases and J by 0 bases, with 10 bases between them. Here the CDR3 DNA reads TGTGCCAGCAGCTTAACAGAGGCACTGAACACTGAAGCTTTCTTT. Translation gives CASSLTEALNTEAFF. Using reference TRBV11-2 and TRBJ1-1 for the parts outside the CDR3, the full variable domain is EAGVAQSPRYKIIEKRQSVAFWCNPISGHATLYWYQQILGQGPKLLIQFQNNGVVDDSQLPKDRFSAERLKGVDSTLKIQPAKLEDSAVYLCASSLTEALNTEAFFGQGTRLTVV.

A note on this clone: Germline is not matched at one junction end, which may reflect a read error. The CDR3 coding sequence is TGTGCCAGCAGTTTTGCTGGGGGCTCCAACGAGCAGTACTTC. Protein product: CASSFAGGSNEQYF. The V and J genes are TRBV28 and TRBJ2-7; tentative D call: TRBD1 (6 bases). The germline CDR1 and CDR2 sequences are MDHEN and SYDVKM. This CDR3 has 14 amino acids.

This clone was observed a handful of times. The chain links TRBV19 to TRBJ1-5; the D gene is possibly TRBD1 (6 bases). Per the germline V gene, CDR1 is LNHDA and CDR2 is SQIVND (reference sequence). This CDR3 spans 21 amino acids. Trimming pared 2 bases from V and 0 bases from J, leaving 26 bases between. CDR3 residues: CASSISFGRGATFYSNQPQHF. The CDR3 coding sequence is TGTGCCAGTAGTATAAGCTTCGGGAGGGGGGCTACATTCTATAGCAATCAGCCCCAGCATTTT.

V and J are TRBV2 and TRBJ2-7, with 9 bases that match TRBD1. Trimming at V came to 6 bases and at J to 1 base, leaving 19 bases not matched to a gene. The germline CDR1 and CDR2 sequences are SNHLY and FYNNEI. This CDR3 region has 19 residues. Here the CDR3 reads CASSNLLDRGGSYSYEQYF. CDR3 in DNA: TGTGCCAGCAGCAATCTCTTGGACAGGGGAGGTAGTTATTCCTACGAGCAGTACTTC.

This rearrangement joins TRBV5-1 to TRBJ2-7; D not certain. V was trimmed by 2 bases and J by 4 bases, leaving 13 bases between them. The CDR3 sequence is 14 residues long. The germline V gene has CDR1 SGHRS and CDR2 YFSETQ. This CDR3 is CASSFRQGEYEQYF. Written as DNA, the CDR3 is TGCGCCAGCAGCTTTCGGCAAGGTGAATACGAGCAGTACTTC.

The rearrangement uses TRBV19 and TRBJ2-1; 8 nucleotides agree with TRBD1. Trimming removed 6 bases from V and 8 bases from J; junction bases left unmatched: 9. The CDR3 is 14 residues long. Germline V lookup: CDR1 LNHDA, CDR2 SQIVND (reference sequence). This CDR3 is CASRLRQGLDEQFF. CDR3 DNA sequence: TGTGCCAGTAGACTCCGACAGGGGTTGGATGAGCAGTTCTTC.

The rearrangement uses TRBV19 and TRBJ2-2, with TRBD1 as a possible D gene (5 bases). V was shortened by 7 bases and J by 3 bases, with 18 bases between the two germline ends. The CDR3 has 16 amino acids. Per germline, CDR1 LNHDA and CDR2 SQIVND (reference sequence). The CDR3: CASTGFNTGHTGELFF. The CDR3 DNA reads TGTGCCAGTACAGGGTTTAACACAGGACACACCGGGGAGCTGTTTTTT.

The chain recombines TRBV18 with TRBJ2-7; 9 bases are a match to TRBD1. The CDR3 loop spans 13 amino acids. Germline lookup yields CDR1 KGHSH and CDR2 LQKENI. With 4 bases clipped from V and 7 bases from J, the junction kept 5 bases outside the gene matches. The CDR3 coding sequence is TGTGCCAGCTCACTCGGACAGGGGTGGGAGCAGTACTTC. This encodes CASSLGQGWEQYF.

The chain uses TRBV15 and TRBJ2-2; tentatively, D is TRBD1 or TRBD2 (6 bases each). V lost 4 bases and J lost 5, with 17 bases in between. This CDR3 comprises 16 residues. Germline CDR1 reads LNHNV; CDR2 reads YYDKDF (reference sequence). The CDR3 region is CATSTRMGGETGELFF. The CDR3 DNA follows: TGTGCCACCAGCACCAGAATGGGGGGCGAGACCGGGGAGCTGTTTTTT.

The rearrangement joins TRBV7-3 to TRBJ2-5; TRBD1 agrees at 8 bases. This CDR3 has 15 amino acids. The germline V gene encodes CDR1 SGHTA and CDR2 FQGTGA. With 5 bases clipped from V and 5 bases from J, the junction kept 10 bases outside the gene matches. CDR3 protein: CASSQTGVSLETQYF. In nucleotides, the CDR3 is TGTGCCAGCAGCCAGACAGGGGTGAGCCTCGAGACCCAGTACTTC.

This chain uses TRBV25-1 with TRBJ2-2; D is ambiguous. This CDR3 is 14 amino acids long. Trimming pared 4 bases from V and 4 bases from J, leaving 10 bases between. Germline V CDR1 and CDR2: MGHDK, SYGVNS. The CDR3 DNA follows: TGTGCCAGCAGTGGTCAGGTGGGCACCGGGGAGCTGTTTTTT. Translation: CASSGQVGTGELFF.

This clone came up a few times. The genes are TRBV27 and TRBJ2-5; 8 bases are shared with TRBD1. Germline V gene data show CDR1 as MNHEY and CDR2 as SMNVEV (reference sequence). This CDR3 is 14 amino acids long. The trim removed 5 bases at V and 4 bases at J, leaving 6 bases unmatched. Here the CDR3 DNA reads TGTGCCAGCAGTCCAAGGACAGGGTCAGAGACCCAGTACTTC. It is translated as CASSPRTGSETQYF.

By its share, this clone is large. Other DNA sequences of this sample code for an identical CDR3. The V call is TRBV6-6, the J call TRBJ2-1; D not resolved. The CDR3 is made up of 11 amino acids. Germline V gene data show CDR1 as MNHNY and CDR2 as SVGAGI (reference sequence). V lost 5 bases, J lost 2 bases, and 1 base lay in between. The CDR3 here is CASSTYNEQFF. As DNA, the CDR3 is TGTGCCAGCAGTACCTACAATGAGCAGTTCTTC.

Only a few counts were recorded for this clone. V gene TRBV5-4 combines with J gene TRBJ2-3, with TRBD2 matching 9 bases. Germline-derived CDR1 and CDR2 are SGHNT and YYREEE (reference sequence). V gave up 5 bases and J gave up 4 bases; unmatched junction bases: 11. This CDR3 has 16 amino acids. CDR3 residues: CASSSNAGGTADTQYF. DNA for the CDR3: TGTGCCAGCAGTTCTAACGCGGGGGGGACAGCAGATACGCAGTATTTT.

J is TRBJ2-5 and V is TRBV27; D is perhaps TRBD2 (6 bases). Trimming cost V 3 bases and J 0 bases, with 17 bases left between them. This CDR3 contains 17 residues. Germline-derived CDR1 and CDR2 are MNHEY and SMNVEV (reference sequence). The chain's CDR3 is CASSFWGTGRYQETQYF. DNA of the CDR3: TGTGCCAGCAGTTTCTGGGGGACTGGTCGGTACCAAGAGACCCAGTACTTC.

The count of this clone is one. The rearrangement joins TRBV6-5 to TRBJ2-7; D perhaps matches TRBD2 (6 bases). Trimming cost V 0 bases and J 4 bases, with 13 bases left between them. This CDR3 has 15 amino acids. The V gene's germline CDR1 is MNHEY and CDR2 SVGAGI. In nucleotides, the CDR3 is TGTGCCAGCAGTTACTCGGCGGGGCGCCAATACGAGCAGTACTTC. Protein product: CASSYSAGRQYEQYF.

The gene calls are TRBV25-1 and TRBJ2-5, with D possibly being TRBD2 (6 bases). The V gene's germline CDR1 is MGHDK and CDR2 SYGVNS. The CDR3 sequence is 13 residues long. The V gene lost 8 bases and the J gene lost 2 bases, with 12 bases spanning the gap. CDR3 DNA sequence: TGTGCCAGCGAGCCGGGACTTCAAGAGACCCAGTACTTC. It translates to CASEPGLQETQYF. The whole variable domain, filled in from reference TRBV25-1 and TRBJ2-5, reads EADIYQTPRYLVIGTGKKITLECSQTMGHDKMYWYQQDPGMELHLIHYSYGVNSTEKGDLSSESTVSRIRTEHFPLTLESARPSHTSQYLCASEPGLQETQYFGPGTRLLVL.

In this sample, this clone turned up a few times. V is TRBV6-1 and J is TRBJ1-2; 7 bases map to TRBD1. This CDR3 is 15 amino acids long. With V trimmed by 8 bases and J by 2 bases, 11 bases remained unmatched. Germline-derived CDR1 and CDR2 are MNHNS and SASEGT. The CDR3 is CASGSPGTVNYGYTF. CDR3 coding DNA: TGTGCCAGCGGCAGTCCCGGGACAGTAAACTATGGCTACACCTTC.